The 18 T cell receptor beta chains below all came from one sample that was sequenced in a study of identical twins. Using its own MiXCR run on the 5' RACE reads, TCRdb lists one record per CDR3 protein. The repertoire holds 650,000 to 750,000 distinct CDR3 sequences, with around 21% as singletons. This sample was shared with a second study, whose subject was T cells expressing NK-cell markers.

The sample taken for sequencing was PBMCs. The receptors shown here come from a young woman in good health.

The chain is built from TRBV6-6 and TRBJ2-5; D not resolved. Germline loops: CDR1 MNHNY, CDR2 SVGAGI (reference sequence). The CDR3 is 13 residues long. Deletions cut 6 bases from V and 2 bases from J, with 10 bases between. In DNA, the CDR3 is TGTGCCAGCAGCCACGGCGCTCAAGAGACCCAGTACTTC. Protein product: CASSHGAQETQYF.

This clonotype was recorded a few times. The V and J genes are TRBV27 and TRBJ2-7, with D uncertain. This CDR3 contains 14 residues. V was pared by 7 bases and J by 0 bases, with 13 bases between. Germline CDR1 MNHEY, CDR2 SMNVEV (reference sequence). CDR3 sequence reads: CASMIKGSSYEQYF. As DNA, the CDR3 is TGTGCCAGCATGATTAAGGGCTCCTCCTACGAGCAGTACTTC.

Many counts were recorded for this clonotype. The V call is TRBV5-1, the J call TRBJ1-1; D is ambiguous. This CDR3 is built from 15 residues. Trimming pared 1 base from V and 1 base from J, leaving 11 bases between. Looked up from germline, CDR1 is SGHRS and CDR2 is YFSETQ. CDR3 bases: TGCGCCAGCAGCTTGAGGGCAGGAGGGAACACTGAAGCTTTCTTT. Protein product: CASSLRAGGNTEAFF.

V usage is TRBV29-1 and J usage is TRBJ2-5; TRBD1 is a possible D gene (5 bases). V gave up 6 bases and J gave up 4 bases, with 15 bases separating them. Germline V CDR1 and CDR2: SQVTM, ANQGSEA. The CDR3 is 13 amino acids. The CDR3 protein is CSVGTIRGETQYF. For the CDR3, the DNA is TGCAGCGTCGGAACAATAAGGGGAGAGACCCAGTACTTC. The variable domain in full, with the rest retrieved from reference TRBV29-1 and TRBJ2-5, is SAVISQKPSRDICQRGTSLTIQCQVDSQVTMMFWYRQQPGQSLTLIATANQGSEATYESGFVIDKFPISRPNLTFSTLTVSNMSPEDSSIYLCSVGTIRGETQYFGPGTRLLVL.

The CDR3 spells CASRETRNEQFF. The CDR3 coding sequence is TGCGCCAGCAGGGAGACTCGGAATGAGCAGTTCTTC. The chain has TRBV5-1 and TRBJ2-1; D not resolved. From germline, CDR1 is SGHRS and CDR2 YFSETQ. V dropped 5 bases and J dropped 7 bases, with 10 bases sitting between them. The CDR3 has 12 residues.

This clonotype has ten or more counts. The V and J genes are TRBV9 and TRBJ1-1, with D hard to call. CDR1 is SGDLS, CDR2 YYNGEE, per germline. The length of the CDR3 is 13 residues. V shed 4 bases and J shed 6 bases, with 13 bases lying between them. The CDR3 loop reads CASSLIDTSEAFF. The CDR3 bases are TGTGCCAGCAGCCTAATAGATACGTCTGAAGCTTTCTTT. The full variable domain, in which reference TRBV9 and TRBJ1-1 provide the parts outside the CDR3, is DSGVTQTPKHLITATGQRVTLRCSPRSGDLSVYWYQQSLDQGLQFLIQYYNGEERAKGNILERFSAQQFPDLHSELNLSSLELGDSALYFCASSLIDTSEAFFGQGTRLTVV.

This clonotype was seen only a few times. The rearrangement joins TRBV20-1 to TRBJ2-5, with a weak D call TRBD2 (5 bases). Germline V gene lookup returns CDR1 DFQATT and CDR2 SNEGSKA (reference sequence). The V and J ends lost 5 bases and 6 bases respectively, with 16 bases between them. The CDR3 consists of 13 residues. The CDR3 here is CSALTLVIKTQYF. The CDR3 nucleotides are TGCAGTGCTCTTACACTAGTTATAAAGACCCAGTACTTC.

This clonotype has more than one count but fewer than ten. The V and J genes are TRBV20-1 and TRBJ2-5; D unresolved. The germline V gene encodes CDR1 DFQATT and CDR2 SNEGSKA (reference sequence). CDR3 length: 14 amino acids. V was trimmed by 0 bases and J by 2 bases, leaving 10 bases between them. In DNA form, the CDR3 reads TGCAGTGCTAGAGAACCAGTGAGTCAAGAGACCCAGTACTTC. It specifies CSAREPVSQETQYF.

The chain employs TRBV9 and TRBJ2-1; either TRBD1 or TRBD2 may supply D (5 bases each). There are 14 residues in the CDR3. The germline CDR1 and CDR2 sequences are SGDLS and YYNGEE. CDR3 DNA sequence: TGTGCTGCGGGCCAGGGTGGGCCCTACAATGAGCAGTTCTTC. Protein: CAAGQGGPYNEQFF.

The chain uses TRBV28 and TRBJ2-5; D remains unclear. Germline CDR1 reads MDHEN; CDR2 reads SYDVKM. This CDR3 has 16 residues. Trimming left V 4 bases short and J 2 bases short, with 17 bases between. CDR3 amino acids: CASSSTPVGKQETQYF. DNA of the CDR3: TGTGCCAGCAGTTCCACCCCGGTTGGGAAGCAAGAGACCCAGTACTTC.

This clonotype appeared a few times. The chain carries TRBV20-1 and TRBJ2-5; possible D gene TRBD2, 5 bases. The CDR3 has 13 residues. The V end lost 1 base, the J end lost 4 bases, and 10 bases lay between the germline ends. The germline V gene has CDR1 DFQATT and CDR2 SNEGSKA (reference sequence). The CDR3 nucleotides read TGCAGTGCTAGAGGGCCGGGGAGAGAGACCCAGTACTTC. It specifies CSARGPGRETQYF.

This rearrangement joins TRBV20-1 to TRBJ2-3, with 7 positions matching TRBD2. From germline, CDR1 is DFQATT and CDR2 SNEGSKA (reference sequence). This CDR3 is 14 amino acids long. V was clipped by 6 bases and J by 4 bases; unmatched bases: 10. This CDR3 reads CSATTSRFADTQYF. In DNA form, the CDR3 reads TGCAGTGCCACGACTAGCCGCTTTGCAGATACGCAGTATTTT.

DNA of the CDR3: TGTGCCAGCAGCGTATTAAGCGAGCAGTTCTTC. Translation: CASSVLSEQFF. The chain has TRBV9 and TRBJ2-1; no clear D gene. V was trimmed by 1 base and J by 10 bases, leaving 6 bases between them. This CDR3 spans 11 amino acids. Per the germline V gene, CDR1 is SGDLS and CDR2 is YYNGEE.

This clonotype occurred many times. The V and J genes are TRBV12-3 or TRBV12-4 and TRBJ2-5; possibly TRBD1 for D (5 bases). The length of the CDR3 is 12 residues. The V and J ends lost 4 bases and 4 bases respectively, with 7 bases between them. DNA of the CDR3: TGTGCCAGCAGTTATGGGGCAGAGACCCAGTACTTC. Translated: CASSYGAETQYF.

The gene calls are TRBV5-5 and TRBJ2-1, with D possibly matching TRBD2 (5 bases). CDR3 length: 16 amino acids. CDR1 is SGHKS and CDR2 is YYEKEE in the germline V gene (reference sequence). Trimming removed 4 bases at V and 4 bases at J, with 18 bases between. The CDR3 here is CASSKEPVGEYNEQFF. In nucleotides, the CDR3 is TGTGCCAGCAGCAAAGAGCCGGTCGGGGAGTACAATGAGCAGTTCTTC. Full variable domain (rest looked up from reference TRBV5-5 and TRBJ2-1): DAGVTQSPTHLIKTRGQQVTLRCSPISGHKSVSWYQQVLGQGPQFIFQYYEKEERGRGNFPDRFSARQFPNYSSELNVNALLLGDSALYLCASSKEPVGEYNEQFFGPGTRLTVL.

This sequence joins TRBV6-1 and TRBJ2-1; perhaps TRBD2 as D (5 bases). The V end was cut by 6 bases, the J end by 3 bases, with 15 bases between. This CDR3 has 15 residues. Germline-derived CDR1 and CDR2 are MNHNS and SASEGT. CDR3 sequence: CASSIARPVYNEQFF. DNA of the CDR3: TGTGCCAGCAGCATAGCGCGTCCCGTCTACAATGAGCAGTTCTTC.

In this sample, this clonotype turned up a few times. V and J are TRBV5-1 and TRBJ2-2; tentatively, D is TRBD2 (6 bases). This CDR3 spans 16 amino acids. The V gene lost 6 bases and the J gene lost 2 bases, with 17 bases spanning the gap. Germline V gene data show CDR1 as SGHRS and CDR2 as YFSETQ. The CDR3 nucleotides are TGCGCCAGCACCAGTAGCGGATCACTTAACACCGGGGAGCTGTTTTTT. It specifies CASTSSGSLNTGELFF.

This clonotype has more than one count but fewer than ten. The CDR3 DNA reads as TGTGCCAGCTACACCAGCTATGAGCAGTTCTTC. Translated: CASYTSYEQFF. The chain couples TRBV6-1 to TRBJ2-1; no firm D call. This CDR3 is built from 11 residues. Trimming pared 8 bases from V and 8 bases from J, leaving 10 bases between. Germline CDR1 is MNHNS and CDR2 is SASEGT.